The 16 T cell receptor beta chains listed next were all sequenced from one sample in a study of OX40 agonist ivuxolimab in advanced cancers. Sequencing used immunoSEQ multiplex PCR; TCRdb keeps in-frame clones, though not all of them. Here the sample spans 65,000 to 80,000 clones, about 86% being singletons. The sequences come from CD4+ or CD8+ T cells sorted from blood, collected in a trial of the OX40 agonist ivuxolimab. Receptors originate from an adult with an advanced solid tumor such as melanoma, head and neck, liver or kidney cancer.

This clone was seen more than once but under ten times. The chain uses TRBV7-3 and TRBJ1-1; D gene uncertain. V was cut by 5 bases and J by 3 bases, with 13 bases left in between. The V gene's germline CDR1 is SGHTA and CDR2 FQGTGA. The CDR3 is made up of 14 amino acids. CDR3 amino acids: CASSPNPRDTEAFF. DNA of the CDR3: TGTGCCAGCAGCCCAAACCCGAGGGACACTGAAGCTTTCTTT.

CDR3 DNA sequence: TGTGCCAGCAGCTCCGCAGCGGCTGGGGCCAACGTCCTGACTTTC. This translates into CASSSAAAGANVLTF. The chain couples TRBV7-6 to TRBJ2-6; a weak D match, TRBD2 (5 bases). Germline lookup yields CDR1 SGHVS and CDR2 FNYEAQ. The V gene lost 4 bases and the J gene lost 2 bases, with 9 bases spanning the gap. CDR3 length: 15 residues.

This rearrangement joins TRBV9 to TRBJ1-6; 8 bases align to TRBD1. J was trimmed by 5 bases and V by 3 bases; bases with no gene match: 4. The CDR3 runs to 15 residues. Per germline, CDR1 SGDLS and CDR2 YYNGEE. CDR3 amino acids: CASSAGQGHNSPLHF. The CDR3 DNA reads TGTGCCAGCAGCGCCGGACAGGGTCATAATTCACCCCTCCACTTT.

The rearrangement links TRBV5-6 to TRBJ2-1; D is ambiguous. CDR3 length: 15 amino acids. V was cut by 2 bases and J by 1 base, with 10 bases left in between. Germline values: CDR1 SGHDT, CDR2 YYEEEE. The CDR3 protein is CASSFWTDSYNEQFF. The CDR3 region has the DNA TGTGCCAGCAGCTTTTGGACGGATTCCTACAATGAGCAGTTCTTC.

This clone was observed once. The V and J genes are TRBV5-1 and TRBJ2-5, with 8 bases lining up with TRBD2. Trimming removed 3 bases from V and 4 bases from J; junction bases left unmatched: 17. Germline loops: CDR1 SGHRS, CDR2 YFSETQ. This CDR3 spans 18 amino acids. Here the CDR3 DNA reads TGCGCCAGCAGCTCCGGACTAGCTGAAAACCCGGGGGGAGAGACCCAGTACTTC. Translation: CASSSGLAENPGGETQYF.

The rearrangement joins TRBV2 to TRBJ2-1; 8 nucleotides agree with TRBD1. V was clipped by 7 bases and J by 7 bases; unmatched bases: 6. Germline CDR1 SNHLY, CDR2 FYNNEI. The CDR3 consists of 13 residues. CDR3 in amino acids: CASIMDRANEQFF. The CDR3 coding sequence is TGTGCCAGCATTATGGACAGGGCGAATGAGCAGTTCTTC.

The V and J genes are TRBV13 and TRBJ1-2, with 10 bases fitting TRBD1. V was clipped by 5 bases and J by 4 bases; unmatched bases: 1. This CDR3 is built from 13 residues. Germline V gene data show CDR1 as PRHDT and CDR2 as FYEKMQ (reference sequence). The CDR3, as DNA: TGTGCCAGCAGCCGGACAGGGGGCTATGGCTACACCTTC. Translating it yields CASSRTGGYGYTF.

The rearrangement joins TRBV9 to TRBJ1-2; TRBD1 aligns across 7 bases. The CDR3 has 14 amino acids. Germline CDR1 and CDR2: SGDLS and YYNGEE. V was pared by 6 bases and J by 6 bases, with 11 bases of the junction left unmatched. CDR3 nucleotide sequence: TGTGCCAGCACCTGGGGAAGGGGGCGCGATGGCTACACCTTC. This encodes CASTWGRGRDGYTF.

V is TRBV2 and J is TRBJ2-7; D remains unclear. Looked up from germline, CDR1 is SNHLY and CDR2 is FYNNEI. This CDR3 is built from 12 residues. Trimming removed 4 bases at V and 3 bases at J, with 7 bases between. In nucleotides, the CDR3 is TGTGCCAGCAGTGTTGCGCGCTACGAGCAGTACTTC. Protein sequence: CASSVARYEQYF.

V and J are TRBV27 and TRBJ1-5; the D is unclear. Per the germline V gene, CDR1 is MNHEY and CDR2 is SMNVEV (reference sequence). V was shortened by 4 bases and J by 4 bases, with 8 bases between the two germline ends. The CDR3 contains 13 residues. The CDR3 spells CASSYKGNQPQHF. For the CDR3, the DNA is TGTGCCAGCAGTTATAAGGGAAATCAGCCCCAGCATTTT.

The chain is built from TRBV25-1 and TRBJ2-1, with D tentatively TRBD2 (5 bases). The CDR3 totals 14 residues. The germline V gene encodes CDR1 MGHDK and CDR2 SYGVNS. Trimming removed 4 bases at V and 6 bases at J, with 13 bases between. CDR3 nucleotide sequence: TGTGCCAGCAGTGGCTTTCGGGAATCCAATGAGCAGTTCTTC. Its protein product is CASSGFRESNEQFF.

The chain recombines TRBV9 with TRBJ2-5, with a weak D call TRBD1 (5 bases). Germline CDR1 SGDLS, CDR2 YYNGEE. Trimming cost V 0 bases and J 5 bases, with 14 bases left between them. This CDR3 is 15 amino acids long. The CDR3 region is CASSVVAGLGETQYF. In DNA, the CDR3 is TGTGCCAGCAGCGTAGTGGCAGGGCTAGGGGAGACCCAGTACTTC. Full variable domain (missing parts from reference TRBV9 and TRBJ2-5): DSGVTQTPKHLITATGQRVTLRCSPRSGDLSVYWYQQSLDQGLQFLIQYYNGEERAKGNILERFSAQQFPDLHSELNLSSLELGDSALYFCASSVVAGLGETQYFGPGTRLLVL.

The chain carries TRBV10-3 and TRBJ2-2, with 7 bases that match TRBD1. The CDR3 totals 14 residues. CDR1 ENHRY and CDR2 SYGVKD come from the germline V gene. The J segment lost 3 bases and the V segment lost 7 bases, leaving 5 bases of the junction unmatched. The CDR3 DNA sequence: TGTGCCATCACCGATGACAGGGACACCGGGGAGCTGTTTTTT. It translates to CAITDDRDTGELFF.

The chain combines TRBV18 with TRBJ2-4; a weak D match, TRBD2 (5 bases). The CDR3 runs 16 residues. Germline CDR1 is KGHSH and CDR2 is LQKENI. Trimming pared 0 bases from V and 0 bases from J, leaving 9 bases between. The CDR3 DNA reads TGTGCCAGCTCACCACCGGCGGGCCTAGCCAAAAACATTCAGTACTTC. It codes for CASSPPAGLAKNIQYF.

In its sample, this clone was seen a few times. This sequence joins TRBV19 and TRBJ2-5, with 11 bases aligning to TRBD2. Looked up from germline, CDR1 is LNHDA and CDR2 is SQIVND (reference sequence). Germline trimming cut 5 bases from V and 1 base from J; bases unmatched to any gene: 15. The CDR3 has 19 amino acids. The CDR3: CASSSAGTSGTLPQETQYF. In DNA, the CDR3 is TGTGCCAGTAGTTCGGCCGGGACTAGCGGAACTCTGCCCCAAGAGACCCAGTACTTC.

This chain links TRBV6-5 with TRBJ1-4; no definite D call. Germline CDR1 is MNHEY and CDR2 is SVGAGI. This CDR3 contains 15 residues. Trimming removed 5 bases from V and 8 bases from J, with 18 bases in between. The CDR3 region is CASSTRPKLGEKLFF. The DNA for the CDR3 is TGTGCCAGCAGTACACGACCCAAACTAGGGGAAAAACTGTTTTTT.